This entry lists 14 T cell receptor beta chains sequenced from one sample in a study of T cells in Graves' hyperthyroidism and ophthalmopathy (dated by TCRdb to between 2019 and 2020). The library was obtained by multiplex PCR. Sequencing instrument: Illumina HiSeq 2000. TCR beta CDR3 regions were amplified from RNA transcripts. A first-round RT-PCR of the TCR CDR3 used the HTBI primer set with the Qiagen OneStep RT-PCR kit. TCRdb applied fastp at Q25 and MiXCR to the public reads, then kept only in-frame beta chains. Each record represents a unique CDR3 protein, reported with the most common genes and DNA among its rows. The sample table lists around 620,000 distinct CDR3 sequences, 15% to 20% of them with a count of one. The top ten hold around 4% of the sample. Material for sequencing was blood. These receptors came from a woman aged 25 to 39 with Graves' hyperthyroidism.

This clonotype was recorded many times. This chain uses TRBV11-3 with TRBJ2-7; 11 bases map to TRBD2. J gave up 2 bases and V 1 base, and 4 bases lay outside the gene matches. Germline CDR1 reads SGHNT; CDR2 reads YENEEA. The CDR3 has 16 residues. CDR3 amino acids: CASSLVLAGGPYEQYF. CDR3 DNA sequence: TGTGCCAGCAGCTTAGTATTAGCGGGAGGGCCCTACGAGCAGTACTTC.

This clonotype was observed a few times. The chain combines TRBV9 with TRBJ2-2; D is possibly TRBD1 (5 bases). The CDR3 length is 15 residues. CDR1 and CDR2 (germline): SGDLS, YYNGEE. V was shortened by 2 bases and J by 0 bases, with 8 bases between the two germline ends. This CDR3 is CASSVARANTGELFF. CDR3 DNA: TGTGCCAGCAGCGTGGCCAGGGCGAACACCGGGGAGCTGTTTTTT.

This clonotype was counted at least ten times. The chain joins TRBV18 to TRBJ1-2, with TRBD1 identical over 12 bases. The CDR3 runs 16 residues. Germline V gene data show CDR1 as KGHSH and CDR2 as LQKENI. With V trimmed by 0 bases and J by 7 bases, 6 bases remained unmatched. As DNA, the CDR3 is TGTGCCAGCTCACCACCGGGACAGGGGGCATTCCGTGGCTACACCTTC. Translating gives CASSPPGQGAFRGYTF.

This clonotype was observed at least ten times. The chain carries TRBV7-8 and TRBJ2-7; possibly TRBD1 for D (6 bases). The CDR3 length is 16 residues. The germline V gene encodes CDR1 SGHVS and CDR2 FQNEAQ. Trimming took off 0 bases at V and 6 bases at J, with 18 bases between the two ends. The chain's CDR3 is CASSLATGLGASEQYF. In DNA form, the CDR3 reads TGTGCCAGCAGCTTAGCGACCGGGTTGGGGGCTTCCGAGCAGTACTTC.

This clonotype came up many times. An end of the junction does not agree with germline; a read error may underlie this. CDR3 DNA: TGCAGTGCTAGAGAACAGACCGGGACTCCCTTAATCTTT. Translated, it gives CSAREQTGTPLIF. V is TRBV20-1 and J is TRBJ1-1; TRBD1 is a possible D gene (5 bases). Per germline, CDR1 DFQATT and CDR2 SNEGSKA (reference sequence). CDR3 length: 13 amino acids.

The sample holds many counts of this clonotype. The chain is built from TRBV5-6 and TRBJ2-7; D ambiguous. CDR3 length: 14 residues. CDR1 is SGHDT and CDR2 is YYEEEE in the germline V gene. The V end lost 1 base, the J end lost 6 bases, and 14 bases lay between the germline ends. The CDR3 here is CASSLSDGVGEQYF. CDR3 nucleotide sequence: TGTGCCAGCAGCTTGTCCGACGGAGTGGGCGAGCAGTACTTC.

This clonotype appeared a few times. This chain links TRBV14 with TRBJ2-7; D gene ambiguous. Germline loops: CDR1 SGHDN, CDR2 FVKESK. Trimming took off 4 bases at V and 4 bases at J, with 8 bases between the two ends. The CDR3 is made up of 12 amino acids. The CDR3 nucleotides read TGTGCCAGCAGCCGTTCAAAATACGAGCAGTACTTC. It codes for CASSRSKYEQYF.

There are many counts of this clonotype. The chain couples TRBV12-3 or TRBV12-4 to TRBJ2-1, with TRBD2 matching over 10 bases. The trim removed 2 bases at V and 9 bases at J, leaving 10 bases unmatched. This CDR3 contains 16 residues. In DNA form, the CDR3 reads TGTGCCAGCAGTTTATTCCTAGCGGGAGCTAAAAGTGAGCAGTTCTTC. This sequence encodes CASSLFLAGAKSEQFF.

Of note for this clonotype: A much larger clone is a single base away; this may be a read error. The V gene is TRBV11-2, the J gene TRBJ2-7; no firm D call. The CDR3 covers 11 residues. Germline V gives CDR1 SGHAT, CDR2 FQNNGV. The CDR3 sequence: CTSALSYEQYF. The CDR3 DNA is TGTACCAGCGCCCTGAGCTACGAGCAGTACTTC. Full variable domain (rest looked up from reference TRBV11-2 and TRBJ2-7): EAGVAQSPRYKIIEKRQSVAFWCNPISGHATLYWYQQILGQGPKLLIQFQNNGVVDDSQLPKDRFSAERLKGVDSTLKIQPAKLEDSAVYLCTSALSYEQYFGPGTRLTVT.

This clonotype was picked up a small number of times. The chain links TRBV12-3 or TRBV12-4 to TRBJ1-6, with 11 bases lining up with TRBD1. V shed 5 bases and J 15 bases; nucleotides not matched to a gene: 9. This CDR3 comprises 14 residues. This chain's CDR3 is CASSLPGTGGLLHF. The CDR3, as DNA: TGTGCCAGCAGTCTACCCGGGACAGGGGGACTCCTCCACTTT.

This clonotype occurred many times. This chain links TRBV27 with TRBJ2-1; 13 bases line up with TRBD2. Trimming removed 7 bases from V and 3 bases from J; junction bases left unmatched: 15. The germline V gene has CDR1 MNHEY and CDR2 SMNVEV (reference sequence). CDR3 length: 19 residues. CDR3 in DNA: TGTGCCAGCACCATGGTGGGCAGAGGACTAGCGGGAGACTACAATGAGCAGTTCTTC. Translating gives CASTMVGRGLAGDYNEQFF.

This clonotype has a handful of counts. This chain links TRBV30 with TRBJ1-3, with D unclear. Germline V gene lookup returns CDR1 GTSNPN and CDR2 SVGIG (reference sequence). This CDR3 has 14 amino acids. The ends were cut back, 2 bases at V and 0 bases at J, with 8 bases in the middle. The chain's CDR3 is CAWSYGASGNTIYF. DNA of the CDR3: TGTGCCTGGAGTTACGGCGCCTCTGGAAACACCATATATTTT.

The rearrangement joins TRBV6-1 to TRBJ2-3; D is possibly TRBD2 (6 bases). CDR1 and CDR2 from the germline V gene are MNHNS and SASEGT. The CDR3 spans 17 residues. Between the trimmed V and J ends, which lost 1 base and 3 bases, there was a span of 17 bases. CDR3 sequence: CASSEVFMGGSTDTQYF. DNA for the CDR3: TGTGCCAGCAGTGAAGTATTTATGGGGGGATCGACAGATACGCAGTATTTT.

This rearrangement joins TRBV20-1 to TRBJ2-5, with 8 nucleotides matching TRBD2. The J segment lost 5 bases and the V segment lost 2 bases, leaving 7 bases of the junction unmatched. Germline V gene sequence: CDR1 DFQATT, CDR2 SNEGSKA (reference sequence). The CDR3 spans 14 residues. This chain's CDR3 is CSARTSGRLETQYF. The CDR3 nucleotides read TGCAGTGCTAGAACAAGCGGGAGATTGGAGACCCAGTACTTC.